Below, one T cell receptor beta chain is given with its context. Which antigen it targets is not known. Per-base qualities were not stored, and no clone one base away is much larger. Each donor gave one peripheral blood draw, about 100 mL on average, collected into heparinised tubes. Using a panel that included CD45RO, CCR7, CD25, CD127, CD95 and CD27, naive, central memory, regulatory and stem cell-like memory CD4+ T cells were sorted on a BD FACSAria II. All sorted populations exceeded 95% purity. PBMCs were isolated right away by Lymphoprep density gradient centrifugation and were stained directly, without culture. So that batch effects would be minimized, each experiment stained and sorted samples in pairs, pairing one healthy donor with one patient. From cysteine to phenylalanine, the CDR3 is 15 amino acids long. Of all the DNA, just the CDR3 is kept, 45 bases in frame from base 1. CDR1 SGHTA and CDR2 FQGNSA are derived from the germline V gene. V is trimmed back by 5 bases and J by 4 bases, and the junction contains 6 bases that no gene match accounts for.

All of the isolated RNA was reverse transcribed with the High Capacity cDNA Reverse Transcription Kit, so expressed TCRB transcripts were sequenced. Naive, central memory and regulatory T cell samples underwent deep immunoSEQ sequencing, averaging roughly 3.4 million total reads per sample. Sorted cells were lysed in RLT buffer, and RNA was extracted using DNase-treated RNeasy Micro or Mini kits according to cell number. To prevent cross-contamination, each cell subset was processed individually, whereas patient and healthy donor samples were processed jointly. TCRB sequences were amplified from cDNA with the immunoSEQ multiplex PCR, producing 87-bp fragments spanning the CDR3 region. Sequencing of the amplicons was performed on the Illumina HiSeq platform. The authors' analysis ran thus. Synthetic template baselines were used to correct PCR bias computationally, reads within Hamming distance 2 were collapsed, and singletons that could not be merged were discarded. Reads were aligned against IMGT so that V, D and J genes, CDR3 length and insertions or deletions at six rearrangement sites could be assigned. Within each subset, clonotype counts were normalized to the number of sorted cells before true diversity and Gini coefficients were calculated with the tcR R package. Repertoire sharing was quantified using the overlap coefficient calculated on TCRB nucleotide sequences. TCRdb took over this immuneACCESS table, retaining in-frame rearrangements with V and J assigned. Such tables are incomplete; in checked studies, under half of the missing clones stem from an unresolved V gene, and the remainder is unexplained. D and trimming come from the DNA, and the V and J calls and clone size come from that table. The sample data list about 150,000 clones, and over 9% of these were observed just once. The ten largest clonotypes hold approximately 0.46% of the sample.

These data originate in a study of beta chain features in type 1 diabetes (dated by TCRdb to about 2018). With regard to the full study: Mean age, gender distribution, total cell number and subset yield did not differ between patients and healthy donors. A total of under 120,000,000 sorted cells were examined across all samples, and RNA yield correlated strongly with the number of cells per subset. In the study, TCRB repertoires of sorted circulating CD4+ T cell subsets from recently diagnosed type 1 diabetes patients were compared with those of matched healthy donors. Naive and central memory subsets were obtained from all 30 or so donors, but regulatory and stem cell-like memory subsets were isolated from only 8 patients and roughly 8 healthy donors.

The study at large found these results: Because cDNA rather than genomic DNA was sequenced, highly expressing activated cells could have been over-represented, although no difference in activation and CD3 levels was found between groups. Patients with type 1 diabetes made fewer insertions and deleted more nucleotides at VDJ recombination sites, implying thymic rearrangement abnormalities. Only small numbers of individuals were included in the HLA sub-analyses, which left unresolved whether HLA type had any influence on TCRB rearrangement. In all four CD4+ subsets, TCRB CDR3 length was moderately but significantly shorter in type 1 diabetes patients. Shorter templates might be favored by PCR, yet because patient and control samples were amplified and corrected together, any such skew would affect both groups equally. The naive, central memory and regulatory TCRB repertoires appeared to resemble one another more closely among patients than among healthy donors.

The source of this sequence is a man aged 30 to 39 with type 1 diabetes. The sequenced sample was central memory CD4+ T cells from blood. The V gene is TRBV7-2 and the J gene is TRBJ2-1; 9 bases in between match TRBD2. The DNA is as follows: TGTGCCAGCAGCCCAGGGACTAGCAATTACAATGAGCAGTTCTTC. Translated, this gives CASSPGTSNYNEQFF.